This TCR beta chain was sequenced in a study of shared clonotypes between healthy human individuals. Study-level findings and limits: Clonotype sharing among donors likely depends on sequencing depth. The represented genetic and exposure-history diversity was limited by the small number of donors.

Points on this clone: As yet, its antigen is unknown.

Assay execution proceeded at the deep level. Clones were sequenced by immunoSEQ multiplex PCR, and TCRdb holds only the in-frame ones, with some missing. The sample has 550,000 to 600,000 clones; roughly 79% are singletons. V shed 4 bases and J 4 bases; nucleotides not matched to a gene: 14. CDR1 is SGDLS and CDR2 is YYNGEE in the germline V gene. The CDR3 sequence is 16 residues long. There were no recent acute infections or vaccinations among the donors, who were healthy HIV-negative adults. This clonotype was obtained from a woman aged 40 to 49 in good health. Some clones in this sample may be carry-over from other donors' samples. The V and J genes are TRBV9 and TRBJ2-7; 7 positions agree with TRBD1. What was sequenced was PBMCs. CDR3 sequence (DNA): TGTGCCAGCAGCCTAAGAATCGGGACAGAGATATACGAGCAGTACTTC. It yields the protein CASSLRIGTEIYEQYF.